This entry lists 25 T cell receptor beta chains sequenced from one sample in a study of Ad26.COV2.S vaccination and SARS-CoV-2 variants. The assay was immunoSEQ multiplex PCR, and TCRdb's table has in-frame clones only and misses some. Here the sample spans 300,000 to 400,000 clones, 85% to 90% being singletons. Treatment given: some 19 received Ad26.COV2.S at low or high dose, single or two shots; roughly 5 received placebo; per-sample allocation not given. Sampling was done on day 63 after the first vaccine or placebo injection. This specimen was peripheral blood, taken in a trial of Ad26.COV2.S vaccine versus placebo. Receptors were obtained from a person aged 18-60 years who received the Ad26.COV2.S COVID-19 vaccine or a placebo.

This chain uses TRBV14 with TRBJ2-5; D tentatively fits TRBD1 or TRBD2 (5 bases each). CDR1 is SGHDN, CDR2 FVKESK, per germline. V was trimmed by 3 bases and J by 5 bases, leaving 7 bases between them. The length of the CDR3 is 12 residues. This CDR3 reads CASSHWGETQYF. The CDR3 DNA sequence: TGTGCCAGCAGCCATTGGGGGGAGACCCAGTACTTC.

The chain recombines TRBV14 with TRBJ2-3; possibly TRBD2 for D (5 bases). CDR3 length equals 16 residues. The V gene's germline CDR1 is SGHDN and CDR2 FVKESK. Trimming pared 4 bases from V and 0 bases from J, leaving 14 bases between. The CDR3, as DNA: TGTGCCAGCAGCCGCCAAGGAGGTTCTAGCACAGATACGCAGTATTTT. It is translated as CASSRQGGSSTDTQYF. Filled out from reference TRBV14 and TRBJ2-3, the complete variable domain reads EAGVTQFPSHSVIEKGQTVTLRCDPISGHDNLYWYRRVMGKEIKFLLHFVKESKQDESGMPNNRFLAERTGGTYSTLKVQPAELEDSGVYFCASSRQGGSSTDTQYFGPGTRLTVL.

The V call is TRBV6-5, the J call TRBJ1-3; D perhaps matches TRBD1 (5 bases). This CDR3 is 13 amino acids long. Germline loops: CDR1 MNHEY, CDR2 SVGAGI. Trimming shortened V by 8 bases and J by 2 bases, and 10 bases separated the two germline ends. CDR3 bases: TGTGCCAGCCGGGAGGGGCCTGGAAACACCATATATTTT. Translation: CASREGPGNTIYF.

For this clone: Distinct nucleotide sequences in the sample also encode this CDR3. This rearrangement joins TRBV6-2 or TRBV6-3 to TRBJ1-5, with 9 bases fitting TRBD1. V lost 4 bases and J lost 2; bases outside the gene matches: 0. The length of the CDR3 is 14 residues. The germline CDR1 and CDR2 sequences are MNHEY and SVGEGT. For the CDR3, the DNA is TGTGCCAGCAGTTGGACAGGGGGCAATCAGCCCCAGCATTTT. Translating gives CASSWTGGNQPQHF.

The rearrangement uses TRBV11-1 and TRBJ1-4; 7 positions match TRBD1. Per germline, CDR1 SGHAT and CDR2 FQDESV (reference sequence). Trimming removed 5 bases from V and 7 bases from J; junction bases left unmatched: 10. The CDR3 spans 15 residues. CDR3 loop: CASSQTGTLFEKLFF. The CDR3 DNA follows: TGTGCCAGCAGCCAGACAGGGACCCTTTTTGAAAAACTGTTTTTT. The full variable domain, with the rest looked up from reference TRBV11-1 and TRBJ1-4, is EAEVAQSPRYKITEKSQAVAFWCDPISGHATLYWYRQILGQGPELLVQFQDESVVDDSQLPKDRFSAERLKGVDSTLKIQPAELGDSAMYLCASSQTGTLFEKLFFGSGTQLSVL.

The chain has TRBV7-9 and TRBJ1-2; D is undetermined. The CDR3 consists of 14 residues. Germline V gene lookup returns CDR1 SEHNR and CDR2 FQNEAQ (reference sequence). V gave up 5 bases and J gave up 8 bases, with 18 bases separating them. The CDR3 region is CASSRPGFTPGYTF. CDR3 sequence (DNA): TGTGCCAGCAGCCGACCGGGATTTACCCCCGGCTACACCTTC.

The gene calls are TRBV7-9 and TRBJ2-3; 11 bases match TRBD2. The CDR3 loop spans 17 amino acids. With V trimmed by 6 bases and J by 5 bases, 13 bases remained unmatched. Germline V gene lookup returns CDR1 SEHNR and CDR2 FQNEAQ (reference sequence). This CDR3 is CASRNSPIAGGRDTQYF. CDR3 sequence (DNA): TGTGCCAGCAGAAACAGCCCTATAGCGGGGGGGCGAGATACGCAGTATTTT.

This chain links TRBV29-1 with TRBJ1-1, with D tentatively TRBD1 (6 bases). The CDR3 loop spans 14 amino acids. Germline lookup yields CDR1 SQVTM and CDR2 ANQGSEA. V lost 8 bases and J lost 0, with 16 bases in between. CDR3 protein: CSSRGSAMNTEAFF. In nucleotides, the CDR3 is TGCAGCTCCAGGGGAAGCGCTATGAACACTGAAGCTTTCTTT.

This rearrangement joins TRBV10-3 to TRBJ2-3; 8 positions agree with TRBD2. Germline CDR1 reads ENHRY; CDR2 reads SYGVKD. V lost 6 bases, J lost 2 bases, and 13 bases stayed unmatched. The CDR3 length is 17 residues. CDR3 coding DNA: TGTGCCATCAGCAAAATGGGACGGGAGGGCCACACAGATACGCAGTATTTT. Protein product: CAISKMGREGHTDTQYF.

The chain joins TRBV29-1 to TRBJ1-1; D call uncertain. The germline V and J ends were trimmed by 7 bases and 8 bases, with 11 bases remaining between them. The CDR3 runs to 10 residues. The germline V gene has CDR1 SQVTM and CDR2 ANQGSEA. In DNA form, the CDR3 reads TGCAGCGCCCAGGCGGTAGAAGCTTTCTTT. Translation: CSAQAVEAFF. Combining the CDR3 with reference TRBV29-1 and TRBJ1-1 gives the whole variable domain SAVISQKPSRDICQRGTSLTIQCQVDSQVTMMFWYRQQPGQSLTLIATANQGSEATYESGFVIDKFPISRPNLTFSTLTVSNMSPEDSSIYLCSAQAVEAFFGQGTRLTVV.

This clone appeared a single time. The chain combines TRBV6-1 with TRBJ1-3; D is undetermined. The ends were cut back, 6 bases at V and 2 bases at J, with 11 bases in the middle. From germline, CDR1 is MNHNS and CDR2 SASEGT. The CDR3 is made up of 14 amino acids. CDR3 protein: CASRPIGTGNTIYF. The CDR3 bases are TGTGCCAGCAGGCCCATTGGGACTGGAAACACCATATATTTT.

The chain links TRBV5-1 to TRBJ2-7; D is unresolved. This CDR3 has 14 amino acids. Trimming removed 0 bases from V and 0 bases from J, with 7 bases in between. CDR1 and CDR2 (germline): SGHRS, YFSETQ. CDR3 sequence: CASSLVVGSYEQYV. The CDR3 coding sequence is TGCGCCAGCAGCTTGGTGGTCGGCTCCTACGAGCAGTACGTC.

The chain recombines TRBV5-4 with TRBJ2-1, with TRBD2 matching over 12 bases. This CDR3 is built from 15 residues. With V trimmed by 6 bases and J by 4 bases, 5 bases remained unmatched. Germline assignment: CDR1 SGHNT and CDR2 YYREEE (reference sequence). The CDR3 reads CASTLAGGLYNEQFF. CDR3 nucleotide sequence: TGTGCCAGCACCCTAGCGGGAGGGCTTTACAATGAGCAGTTCTTC.

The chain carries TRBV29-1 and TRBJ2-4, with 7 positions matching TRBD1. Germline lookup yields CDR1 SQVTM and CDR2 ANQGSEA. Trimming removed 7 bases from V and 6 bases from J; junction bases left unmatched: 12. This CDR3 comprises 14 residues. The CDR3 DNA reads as TGCAGCGGGGCCCCGGGACAGAGACCAAACATTCAGTACTTC. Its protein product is CSGAPGQRPNIQYF.

CDR3 DNA: TGTGCCAGCAGTTTGGAGAACACCATATATTTT. Protein sequence: CASSLENTIYF. The chain has TRBV28 and TRBJ1-3; D not certain. The CDR3 length is 11 residues. Germline V lookup: CDR1 MDHEN, CDR2 SYDVKM. Trimming pared 3 bases from V and 7 bases from J, leaving 4 bases between.

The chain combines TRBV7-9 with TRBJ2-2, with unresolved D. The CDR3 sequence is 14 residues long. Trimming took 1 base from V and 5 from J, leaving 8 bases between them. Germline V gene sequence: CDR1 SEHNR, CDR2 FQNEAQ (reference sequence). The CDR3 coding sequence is TGTGCCAGCAGCTTAGAGCAGGTGACCGGGGAGCTGTTTTTT. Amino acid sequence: CASSLEQVTGELFF.

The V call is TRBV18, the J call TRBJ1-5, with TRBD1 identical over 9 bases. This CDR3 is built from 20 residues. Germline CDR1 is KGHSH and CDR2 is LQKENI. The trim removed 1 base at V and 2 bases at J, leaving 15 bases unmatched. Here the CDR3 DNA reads TGTGCCAGCTCACCACTTGAACTCACAGGGGGCGCGTATGGCAATCAGCCCCAGCATTTT. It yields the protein CASSPLELTGGAYGNQPQHF.

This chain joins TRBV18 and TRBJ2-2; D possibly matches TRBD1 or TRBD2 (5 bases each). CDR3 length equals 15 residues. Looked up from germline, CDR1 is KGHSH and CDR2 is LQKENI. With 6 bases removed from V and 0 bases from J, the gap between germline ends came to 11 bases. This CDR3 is CASSRGVTNTGELFF. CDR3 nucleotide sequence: TGTGCCAGCTCCAGAGGGGTCACGAACACCGGGGAGCTGTTTTTT.

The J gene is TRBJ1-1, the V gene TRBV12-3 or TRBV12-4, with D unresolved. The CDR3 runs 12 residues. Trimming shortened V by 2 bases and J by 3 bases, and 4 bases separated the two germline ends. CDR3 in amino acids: CASSLLDTEAFF. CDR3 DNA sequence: TGTGCCAGCAGTTTACTCGACACTGAAGCTTTCTTT.

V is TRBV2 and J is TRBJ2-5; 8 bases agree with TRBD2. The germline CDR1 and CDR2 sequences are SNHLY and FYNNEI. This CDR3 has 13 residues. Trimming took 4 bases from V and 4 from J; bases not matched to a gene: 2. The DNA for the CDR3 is TGTGCCAGCAGTGGAGCGGGAGTAGAGACCCAGTACTTC. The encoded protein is CASSGAGVETQYF.

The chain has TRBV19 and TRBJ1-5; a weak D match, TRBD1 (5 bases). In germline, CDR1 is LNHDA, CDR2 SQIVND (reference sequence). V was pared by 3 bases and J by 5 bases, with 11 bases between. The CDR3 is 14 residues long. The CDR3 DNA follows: TGTGCCAGTAGTATCTCCCCGGGGGATCAGCCCCAGCATTTT. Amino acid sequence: CASSISPGDQPQHF.

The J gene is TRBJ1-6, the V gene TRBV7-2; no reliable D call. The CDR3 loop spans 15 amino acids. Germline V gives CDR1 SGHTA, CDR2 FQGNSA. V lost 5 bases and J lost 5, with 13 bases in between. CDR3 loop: CASSPWSADNSPLHF. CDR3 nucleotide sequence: TGTGCCAGCAGCCCCTGGTCGGCGGATAATTCACCCCTCCACTTT.

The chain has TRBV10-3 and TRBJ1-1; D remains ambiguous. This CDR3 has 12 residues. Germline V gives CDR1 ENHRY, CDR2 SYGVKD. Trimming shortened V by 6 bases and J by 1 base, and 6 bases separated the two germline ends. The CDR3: CAIRGGNTEAFF. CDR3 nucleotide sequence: TGTGCCATCAGGGGAGGGAACACTGAAGCTTTCTTT.

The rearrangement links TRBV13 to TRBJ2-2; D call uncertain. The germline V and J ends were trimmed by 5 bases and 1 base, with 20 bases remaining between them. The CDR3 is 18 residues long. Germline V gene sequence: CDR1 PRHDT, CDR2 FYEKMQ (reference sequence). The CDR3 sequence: CASSDLGRYGQNTGELFF. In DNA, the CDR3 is TGTGCCAGCAGCGACCTAGGGCGGTACGGCCAGAACACCGGGGAGCTGTTTTTT.

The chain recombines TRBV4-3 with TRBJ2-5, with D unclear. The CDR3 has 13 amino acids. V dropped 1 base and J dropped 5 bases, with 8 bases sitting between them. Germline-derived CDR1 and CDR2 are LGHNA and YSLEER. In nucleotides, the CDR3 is TGCGCCAGCAGCCAAGGGGTCAGGGAGACCCAGTACTTC. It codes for CASSQGVRETQYF.